This entry concerns a single T cell receptor beta chain. The sample belongs to a study of blood T cell repertoires in COVID-19. About the research overall: Sample material is recorded as cDNA or gDNA derived from T cells, B-cell-depleted T cells, or PBMCs.

V lost 3 bases, J lost 8 bases, and 8 bases stayed unmatched. CDR1 is LNHDA, CDR2 SQIVND, per germline (reference sequence). The CDR3 covers 16 residues. Authors' analysis steps: Amplifying reference gene primers gave estimates of nucleated cell counts. Produced via immunoSEQ multiplex PCR; TCRdb's table is partial and in-frame only. The DNA was the basis for D and trimming; V, J and clone size are from that table. Here the sample spans some 100,000 clones, around nine tenths being singletons. The rearrangement links TRBV19 to TRBJ2-1; 12 bases match TRBD2. The TCR sequence derives from a man between 50 and 59 years old with acute or convalescent COVID-19. The sample was peripheral blood. CDR3 coding DNA: TGTGCCAGTAGTATGTATGTGACTAGCGGGAGCTATGAGCAGTTCTTC. Translated: CASSMYVTSGSYEQFF. Full variable domain (missing parts from reference TRBV19 and TRBJ2-1): DGGITQSPKYLFRKEGQNVTLSCEQNLNHDAMYWYRQDPGQGLRLIYYSQIVNDFQKGDIAEGYSVSREKKESFPLTVTSAQKNPTAFYLCASSMYVTSGSYEQFFGPGTRLTVL.